The clone carrying this T cell receptor (beta chain) showed up many times. What it binds is not known. Germline V gives CDR1 LNHDA, CDR2 SQIVND (reference sequence). CDR3 size: 13 residues. Trimming left V 6 bases short and J 3 bases short, with 11 bases between. The data derive from a study of T cells in Graves' hyperthyroidism and ophthalmopathy. Whole-study findings and limits: Blood also held most thyroid clonotypes expanded beyond 0.001.

RNA transcripts provided the source from which TCR beta CDR3 regions were amplified. Researchers ran a first-round RT-PCR on the TCR CDR3 using the HTBI primer set. One entry per CDR3 protein results from TCRdb running MiXCR on the multiplex PCR reads. In the table there are 240,000 or so distinct CDR3 sequences, 16% of which are singletons. The receptor was isolated from a woman between 18 and 29 years old with Graves' ophthalmopathy. Sequencing was done on a sample of blood. The rearrangement joins TRBV19 to TRBJ1-2; D is uncertain. The CDR3 nucleotides are TGTGCCAGTAGCCCCACATTGGACTATGGCTACACCTTC. It specifies CASSPTLDYGYTF.